This T cell receptor beta chain is from a study of blood T cell repertoires in COVID-19. Researchers sorted participants into cohorts using their self-reported clinical history. The length of the CDR3 is 14 residues. CDR1 LGHNA and CDR2 YNFKEQ come from the germline V gene. V shed 3 bases and J shed 0 bases, with 6 bases lying between them. As processed by the authors: By means of reference gene primer amplification, nucleated cell counts were estimated. Using immunoSEQ multiplex PCR, the repertoire was profiled, and TCRdb retains in-frame clones only, with some absent. The V and J calls and clone size were taken over from that table, and D and trimming were inferred from the DNA. The data show approximately 290,000 clones, 80% to 90% seen once.

This clonotype originated in a woman aged 30 to 39 who had recovered from COVID-19. Sequenced sample: PBMCs or T cells enriched from blood (not recorded which). The chain links TRBV4-2 to TRBJ2-1; D gene uncertain. CDR3 nucleotides: TGTGCCAGCAGCCAGAAGAGCTCCTACAATGAGCAGTTCTTC. Amino acids: CASSQKSSYNEQFF.